The 3 T cell receptor beta chains below come from one sample, sequenced in a study of blood T cell repertoires in COVID-19. Sequencing was performed with immunoSEQ multiplex PCR; in TCRdb, only in-frame clones are kept and a portion is missing. Here the sample spans about 350,000 clones, 88% being singletons. Sequenced sample: PBMCs or T cells enriched from blood (not recorded which). Receptors were obtained from a woman aged 25 to 45 who had been exposed to COVID-19.

V gene TRBV18 combines with J gene TRBJ2-3; no definite D call. The V gene lost 2 bases and the J gene lost 2 bases, with 8 bases spanning the gap. CDR3 length equals 14 residues. The germline V gene has CDR1 KGHSH and CDR2 LQKENI. CDR3 in amino acids: CASSPYEDTDTQYF. The CDR3 DNA sequence: TGTGCCAGCTCACCATACGAGGACACAGATACGCAGTATTTT.

Here the CDR3 reads CASSPGPFSGQLNTEAFF. Here the CDR3 DNA reads TGTGCCAGCTCACCCGGGCCTTTTTCGGGACAGCTGAACACTGAAGCTTTCTTT. This rearrangement joins TRBV18 to TRBJ1-1, with TRBD1 identical over 7 bases. Germline assignment: CDR1 KGHSH and CDR2 LQKENI. J lost 0 bases, V lost 3 bases, and 13 bases had no gene match. This CDR3 has 18 residues.

The rearrangement links TRBV6-4 to TRBJ1-1, with 7 bases fitting TRBD1. This CDR3 spans 13 amino acids. The germline gives CDR1 MRHNA, CDR2 SNTAGT. The J segment lost 6 bases and the V segment lost 0 bases, leaving 1 base of the junction unmatched. The CDR3 reads CASSDSQGAEAFF. The CDR3 nucleotides read TGTGCCAGCAGTGACTCTCAGGGGGCTGAAGCTTTCTTT.